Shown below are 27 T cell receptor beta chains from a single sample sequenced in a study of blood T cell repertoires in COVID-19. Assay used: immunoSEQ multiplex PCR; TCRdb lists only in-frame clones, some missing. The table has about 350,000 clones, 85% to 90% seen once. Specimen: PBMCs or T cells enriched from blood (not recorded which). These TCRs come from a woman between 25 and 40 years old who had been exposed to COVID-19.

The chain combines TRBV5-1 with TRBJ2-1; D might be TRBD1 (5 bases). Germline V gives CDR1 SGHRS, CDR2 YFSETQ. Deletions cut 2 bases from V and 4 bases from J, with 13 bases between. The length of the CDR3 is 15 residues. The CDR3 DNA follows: TGCGCCAGCAGCTTCACTGGGGCAGGATACAATGAGCAGTTCTTC. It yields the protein CASSFTGAGYNEQFF.

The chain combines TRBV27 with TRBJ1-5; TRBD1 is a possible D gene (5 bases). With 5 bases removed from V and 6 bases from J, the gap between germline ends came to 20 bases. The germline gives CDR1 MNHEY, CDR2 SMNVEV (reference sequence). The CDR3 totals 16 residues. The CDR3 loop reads CASSKQIAGQVQPQHF. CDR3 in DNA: TGTGCCAGCAGTAAACAAATCGCGGGGCAAGTTCAGCCCCAGCATTTT.

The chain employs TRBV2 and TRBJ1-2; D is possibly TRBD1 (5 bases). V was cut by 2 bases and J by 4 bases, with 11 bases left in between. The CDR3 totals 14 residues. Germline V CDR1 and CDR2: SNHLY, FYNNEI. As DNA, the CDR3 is TGTGCCAGCAGTGAAACTCAGGGCGGCTATGGCTACACCTTC. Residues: CASSETQGGYGYTF.

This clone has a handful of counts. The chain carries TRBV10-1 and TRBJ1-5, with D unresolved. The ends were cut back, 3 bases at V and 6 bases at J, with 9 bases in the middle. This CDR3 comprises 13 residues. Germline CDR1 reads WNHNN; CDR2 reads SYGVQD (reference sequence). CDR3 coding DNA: TGCGCCAGCAGTGAAGGAGGAGTTCAGCCCCAGCATTTT. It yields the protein CASSEGGVQPQHF.

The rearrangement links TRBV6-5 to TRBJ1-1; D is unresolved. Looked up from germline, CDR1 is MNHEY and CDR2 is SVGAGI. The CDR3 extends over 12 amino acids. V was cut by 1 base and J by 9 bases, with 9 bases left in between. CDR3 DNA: TGTGCCAGCAGTTACTTGGCAGGTCAAGCTTTCTTT. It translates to CASSYLAGQAFF.

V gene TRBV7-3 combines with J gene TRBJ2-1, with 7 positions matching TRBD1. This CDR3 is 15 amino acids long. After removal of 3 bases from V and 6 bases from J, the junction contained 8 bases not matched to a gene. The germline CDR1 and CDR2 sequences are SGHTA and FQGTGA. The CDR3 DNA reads TGTGCCAGCAGCTTCGACAGGGTGGGGGTCAATGAGCAGTTCTTC. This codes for CASSFDRVGVNEQFF.

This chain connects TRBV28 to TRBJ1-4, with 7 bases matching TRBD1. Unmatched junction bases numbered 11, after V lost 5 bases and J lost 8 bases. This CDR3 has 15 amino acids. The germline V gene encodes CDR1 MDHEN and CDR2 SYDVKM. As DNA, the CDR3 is TGTGCCAGCAGTGCAGCCGGGACAGAGAAAGAAAAACTGTTTTTT. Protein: CASSAAGTEKEKLFF.

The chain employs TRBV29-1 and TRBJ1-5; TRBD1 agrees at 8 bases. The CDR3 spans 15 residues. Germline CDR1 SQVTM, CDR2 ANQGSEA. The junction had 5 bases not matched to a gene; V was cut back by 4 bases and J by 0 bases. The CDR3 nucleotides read TGCAGCGTTGTAGACAGGGGCGATAGCAATCAGCCCCAGCATTTT. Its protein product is CSVVDRGDSNQPQHF.

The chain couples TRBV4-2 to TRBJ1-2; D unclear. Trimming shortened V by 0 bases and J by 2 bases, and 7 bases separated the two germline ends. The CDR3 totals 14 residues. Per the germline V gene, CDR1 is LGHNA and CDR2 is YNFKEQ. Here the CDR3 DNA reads TGTGCCAGCAGCCAAGAGGCGGAGAACTATGGCTACACCTTC. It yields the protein CASSQEAENYGYTF.

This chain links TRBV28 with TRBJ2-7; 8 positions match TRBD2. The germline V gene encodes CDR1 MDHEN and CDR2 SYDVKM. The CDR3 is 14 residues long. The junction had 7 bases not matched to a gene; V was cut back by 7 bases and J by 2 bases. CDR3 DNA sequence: TGTGCCAGCATCTCACTAGCGGTAACCTACGAGCAGTACTTC. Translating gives CASISLAVTYEQYF. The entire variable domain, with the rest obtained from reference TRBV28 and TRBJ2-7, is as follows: DVKVTQSSRYLVKRTGEKVFLECVQDMDHENMFWYRQDPGLGLRLIYFSYDVKMKEKGDIPEGYSVSREKKERFSLILESASTNQTSMYLCASISLAVTYEQYFGPGTRLTVT.

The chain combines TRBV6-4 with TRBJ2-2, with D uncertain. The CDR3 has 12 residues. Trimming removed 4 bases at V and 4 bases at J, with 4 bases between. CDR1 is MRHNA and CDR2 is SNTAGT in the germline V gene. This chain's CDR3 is CASSAFTGELFF. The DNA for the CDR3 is TGTGCCAGCAGTGCGTTCACCGGGGAGCTGTTTTTT.

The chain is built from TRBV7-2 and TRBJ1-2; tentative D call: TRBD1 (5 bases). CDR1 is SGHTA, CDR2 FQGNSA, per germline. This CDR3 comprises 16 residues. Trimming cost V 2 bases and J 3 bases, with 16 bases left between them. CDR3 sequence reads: CASSLSGGVPYYGYTF. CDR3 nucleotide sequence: TGTGCCAGCAGCTTATCCGGAGGGGTCCCCTACTATGGCTACACCTTC.

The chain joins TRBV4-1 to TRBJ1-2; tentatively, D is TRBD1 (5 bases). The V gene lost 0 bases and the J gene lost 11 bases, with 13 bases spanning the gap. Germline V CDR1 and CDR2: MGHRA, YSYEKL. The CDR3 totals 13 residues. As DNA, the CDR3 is TGCGCCAGCAGCCAAGATCGGGCAGGGCTATACACCTTC. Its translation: CASSQDRAGLYTF.

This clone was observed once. As DNA, the CDR3 is TGTGCCAGCAGCCAAGATTTAGGCAACCCAGGGGCATATAATTCACCCCTCCACTTT. As protein: CASSQDLGNPGAYNSPLHF. This chain joins TRBV3-1 (or the pseudogene TRBV3-2) and TRBJ1-6; possible D gene TRBD1, 6 bases. The CDR3 has 19 amino acids. V was shortened by 0 bases and J by 4 bases, with 19 bases between the two germline ends. Germline CDR1 and CDR2: LGHDT and YNNKEL (reference sequence).

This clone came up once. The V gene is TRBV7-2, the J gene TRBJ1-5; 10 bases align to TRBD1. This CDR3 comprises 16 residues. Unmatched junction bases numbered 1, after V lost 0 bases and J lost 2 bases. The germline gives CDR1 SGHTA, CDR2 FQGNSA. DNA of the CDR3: TGTGCCAGCAGCTTAGCCGGGACAGGGGGCAATCAGCCCCAGCATTTT. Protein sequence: CASSLAGTGGNQPQHF.

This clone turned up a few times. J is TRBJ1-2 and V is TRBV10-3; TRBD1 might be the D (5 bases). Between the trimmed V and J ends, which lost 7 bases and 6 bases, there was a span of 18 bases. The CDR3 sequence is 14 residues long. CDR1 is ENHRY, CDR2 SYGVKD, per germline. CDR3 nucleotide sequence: TGTGCCATCAAAGAAGGCTTGGCAGGGCATGGCTACACCTTC. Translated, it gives CAIKEGLAGHGYTF.

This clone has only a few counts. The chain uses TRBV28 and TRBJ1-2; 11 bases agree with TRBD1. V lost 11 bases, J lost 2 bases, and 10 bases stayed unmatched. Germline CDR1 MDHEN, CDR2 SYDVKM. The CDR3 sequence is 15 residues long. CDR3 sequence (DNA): TGTGCCCTTCAGGGTGGGGACAGGGGGAACTATGGCTACACCTTC. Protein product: CALQGGDRGNYGYTF.

In nucleotides, the CDR3 is TGTGCCAGCAGCTTATTAACAGGGAACACTGAAGCTTTCTTT. Translated, it gives CASSLLTGNTEAFF. V usage is TRBV11-2 and J usage is TRBJ1-1; maybe TRBD1 (5 bases). The CDR3 totals 14 residues. V shed 2 bases and J shed 1 base, with 8 bases lying between them. Germline V gives CDR1 SGHAT, CDR2 FQNNGV.

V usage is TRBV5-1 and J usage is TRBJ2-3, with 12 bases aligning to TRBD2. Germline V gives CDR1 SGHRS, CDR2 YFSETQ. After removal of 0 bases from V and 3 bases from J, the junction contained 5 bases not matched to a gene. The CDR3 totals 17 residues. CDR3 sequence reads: CASSLDLAGGPTDTQYF. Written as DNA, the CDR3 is TGCGCCAGCAGCTTGGATCTAGCGGGAGGGCCAACAGATACGCAGTATTTT.

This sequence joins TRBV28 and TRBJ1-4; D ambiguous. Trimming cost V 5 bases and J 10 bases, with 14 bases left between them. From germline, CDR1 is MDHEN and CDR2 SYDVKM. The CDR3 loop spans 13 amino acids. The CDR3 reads CASSDSGLRKLFF. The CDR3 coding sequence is TGTGCCAGCAGTGATTCCGGACTGCGAAAACTGTTTTTT.

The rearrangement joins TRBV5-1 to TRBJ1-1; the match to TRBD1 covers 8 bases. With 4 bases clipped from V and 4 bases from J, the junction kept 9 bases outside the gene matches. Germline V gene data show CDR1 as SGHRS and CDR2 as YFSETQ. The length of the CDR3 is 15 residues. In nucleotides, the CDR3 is TGCGCCAGCAGCCCAACAGGGGGTGGAGGCACTGAAGCTTTCTTT. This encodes CASSPTGGGGTEAFF.

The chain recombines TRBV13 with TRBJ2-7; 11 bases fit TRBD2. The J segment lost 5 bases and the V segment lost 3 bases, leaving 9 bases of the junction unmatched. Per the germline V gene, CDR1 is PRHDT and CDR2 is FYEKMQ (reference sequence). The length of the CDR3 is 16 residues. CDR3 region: CASSFRLAGSLDEQYF. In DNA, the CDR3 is TGTGCCAGCAGCTTCCGACTAGCGGGAAGTTTGGACGAGCAGTACTTC.

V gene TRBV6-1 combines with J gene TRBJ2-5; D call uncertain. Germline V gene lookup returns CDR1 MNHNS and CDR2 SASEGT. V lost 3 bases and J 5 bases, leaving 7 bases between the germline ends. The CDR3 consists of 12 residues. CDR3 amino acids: CASSERWETQYF. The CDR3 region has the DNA TGTGCCAGCAGTGAGCGGTGGGAGACCCAGTACTTC.

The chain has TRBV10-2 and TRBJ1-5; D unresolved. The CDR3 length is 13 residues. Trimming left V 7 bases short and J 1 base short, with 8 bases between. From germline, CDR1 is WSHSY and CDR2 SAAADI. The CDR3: CASTLQSNQPQHF. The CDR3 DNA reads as TGCGCCAGCACCTTACAGAGCAATCAGCCCCAGCATTTT.

In DNA form, the CDR3 reads TGTGCCAGCAGTTTAGGCGGAAAGGCCTACAATGAGCAGTTCTTC. Encoded protein: CASSLGGKAYNEQFF. J is TRBJ2-1 and V is TRBV28, with D unresolved. V lost 2 bases and J 2 bases, leaving 10 bases between the germline ends. This CDR3 contains 15 residues. Germline V CDR1 and CDR2: MDHEN, SYDVKM.

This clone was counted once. The CDR3 is CASRSISTIQETQYF. DNA for the CDR3: TGCGCCAGCAGGTCCATCTCGACAATCCAAGAGACCCAGTACTTC. The chain uses TRBV5-1 and TRBJ2-5; D remains ambiguous. The V gene's germline CDR1 is SGHRS and CDR2 YFSETQ. Deletions cut 5 bases from V and 1 base from J, with 15 bases between. The CDR3 spans 15 residues.

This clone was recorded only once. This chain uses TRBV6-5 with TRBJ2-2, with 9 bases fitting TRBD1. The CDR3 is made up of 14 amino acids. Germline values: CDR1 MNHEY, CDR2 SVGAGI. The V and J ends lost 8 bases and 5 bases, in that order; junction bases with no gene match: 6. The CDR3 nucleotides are TGTGCCAGCGGAGGACAGGGGCGAACCGGGGAGCTGTTTTTT. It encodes CASGGQGRTGELFF.